These 12 T cell receptor beta chains were all obtained from the same sample, sequenced in a study of CD8+ T cells in alopecia areata. Following extraction, RNA underwent reverse transcription to cDNA, which served as the sequencing template. Sequencing was performed with immunoSEQ multiplex PCR; in TCRdb, only in-frame clones are kept and a portion is missing. The sample shows 200,000 or so clones, roughly three fifths of them seen only once. Sequences were obtained from CD8+ T cells sorted from blood. These receptors all come from a human donor in good health.

The chain couples TRBV19 to TRBJ2-5, with D possibly TRBD1 on 6 matching bases. Germline V gene lookup returns CDR1 LNHDA and CDR2 SQIVND (reference sequence). Trimming shortened V by 8 bases and J by 0 bases, and 7 bases separated the two germline ends. This CDR3 is 12 amino acids long. CDR3 sequence (DNA): TGTGCCAGTGGACAGTACCAAGAGACCCAGTACTTC. Protein: CASGQYQETQYF. The full variable domain, in which reference TRBV19 and TRBJ2-5 provide the parts outside the CDR3, is DGGITQSPKYLFRKEGQNVTLSCEQNLNHDAMYWYRQDPGQGLRLIYYSQIVNDFQKGDIAEGYSVSREKKESFPLTVTSAQKNPTAFYLCASGQYQETQYFGPGTRLLVL.

V is TRBV2 and J is TRBJ2-7; tentatively, D is TRBD1 (7 bases). There are 16 residues in the CDR3. The V gene's germline CDR1 is SNHLY and CDR2 FYNNEI. V lost 1 base to trimming and J lost 7 bases, with 20 bases between them. CDR3 region: CASSEDRGGTLIEQYF. The CDR3 DNA sequence: TGTGCCAGCAGTGAAGACAGGGGCGGGACGTTGATAGAGCAGTACTTC.

The V and J genes are TRBV7-9 and TRBJ2-3; tentative D call: TRBD2 (5 bases). There are 13 residues in the CDR3. Trimming stripped 5 bases from V and 1 base from J, with 7 bases between. Germline values: CDR1 SEHNR, CDR2 FQNEAQ (reference sequence). The CDR3 sequence is CASSARGTDTQYF. The CDR3 nucleotides read TGTGCCAGCAGCGCGCGGGGCACAGATACGCAGTATTTT. Combining the CDR3 with reference TRBV7-9 and TRBJ2-3 gives the whole variable domain DTGVSQNPRHKITKRGQNVTFRCDPISEHNRLYWYRQTLGQGPEFLTYFQNEAQLEKSRLLSDRFSAERPKGSFSTLEIQRTEQGDSAMYLCASSARGTDTQYFGPGTRLTVL.

V usage is TRBV27 and J usage is TRBJ1-2; the match to TRBD1 covers 8 bases. The trim removed 3 bases at V and 8 bases at J, leaving 5 bases unmatched. CDR3 size: 13 residues. Germline lookup yields CDR1 MNHEY and CDR2 SMNVEV (reference sequence). CDR3 coding DNA: TGTGCCAGCAGTTTGACAGGGGTGTGGGGCTACACCTTC. This sequence encodes CASSLTGVWGYTF.

This clone was seen a few times. The chain couples TRBV19 to TRBJ2-7, with TRBD1 matching 7 bases. In germline, CDR1 is LNHDA, CDR2 SQIVND (reference sequence). CDR3 length: 15 residues. J gave up 0 bases and V 2 bases, and 4 bases lay outside the gene matches. This CDR3 is CASSISRDSSYEQYF. CDR3 coding DNA: TGTGCCAGTAGTATAAGCCGGGACAGCTCCTACGAGCAGTACTTC.

The gene calls are TRBV7-9 and TRBJ2-7; unclear D gene. V lost 4 bases to trimming and J lost 3 bases, with 4 bases between them. This CDR3 is 11 amino acids long. From germline, CDR1 is SEHNR and CDR2 FQNEAQ (reference sequence). CDR3 nucleotide sequence: TGTGCCAGCAGCTCTCTCTACGAGCAGTACTTC. Protein sequence: CASSSLYEQYF.

Only a few counts were recorded for this clone. V is TRBV29-1 and J is TRBJ2-5; 10 nucleotides align to TRBD2. Per germline, CDR1 SQVTM and CDR2 ANQGSEA. There are 19 residues in the CDR3. The ends lost 4 bases at V and 5 bases at J; junction bases unmatched: 22. The CDR3 nucleotides are TGCAGCGTTGTAACCCCACGTTCCCGAGCTAGCGGGGGTGGGGAGACCCAGTACTTC. It encodes CSVVTPRSRASGGGETQYF.

This rearrangement joins TRBV15 to TRBJ2-5, with D possibly TRBD1 on 6 matching bases. CDR1 is LNHNV and CDR2 is YYDKDF in the germline V gene (reference sequence). There are 13 residues in the CDR3. V shed 3 bases and J shed 3 bases, with 8 bases lying between them. Here the CDR3 DNA reads TGTGCCACCAGCAGGGACAGAGAAGAGACCCAGTACTTC. Its translation is CATSRDREETQYF. Looking up the rest from reference TRBV15 and TRBJ2-5 gives the full variable domain: DAMVIQNPRYQVTQFGKPVTLSCSQTLNHNVMYWYQQKSSQAPKLLFHYYDKDFNNEADTPDNFQSRRPNTSFCFLDIRSPGLGDTAMYLCATSRDREETQYFGPGTRLLVL.

J is TRBJ1-1 and V is TRBV29-1; D gene uncertain. From germline, CDR1 is SQVTM and CDR2 ANQGSEA. V lost 4 bases and J lost 6, with 9 bases in between. CDR3 size: 11 residues. The CDR3, as DNA: TGCAGCGTTGCTGGGAGAGCTGAAGCTTTCTTT. This gives the protein CSVAGRAEAFF.

The chain couples TRBV30 to TRBJ1-5; D gene unclear. The CDR3 is 14 amino acids. CDR1 and CDR2 (germline): GTSNPN, SVGIG (reference sequence). V shed 3 bases and J shed 2 bases, with 11 bases lying between them. This chain's CDR3 is CAWSPTWGNQPQHF. CDR3 in DNA: TGTGCCTGGAGCCCCACCTGGGGCAATCAGCCCCAGCATTTT.

This clone appeared a single time. The chain uses TRBV5-4 and TRBJ1-5, with TRBD1 as a possible D gene (5 bases). Germline CDR1 and CDR2: SGHNT and YYREEE (reference sequence). The CDR3 is 14 amino acids. The V end was cut by 4 bases, the J end by 1 base, with 9 bases between. DNA of the CDR3: TGTGCCAGCAGCCTTCAGGGCAGCAATCAGCCCCAGCATTTT. Its protein is CASSLQGSNQPQHF.

This chain links TRBV5-1 with TRBJ1-2; D remains ambiguous. This CDR3 is built from 14 residues. Germline CDR1 and CDR2: SGHRS and YFSETQ. The V and J ends lost 0 bases and 2 bases respectively, with 8 bases between them. The CDR3 sequence: CASSLAPDNYGYTF. The CDR3 DNA reads as TGCGCCAGCAGCTTGGCGCCAGACAACTATGGCTACACCTTC.